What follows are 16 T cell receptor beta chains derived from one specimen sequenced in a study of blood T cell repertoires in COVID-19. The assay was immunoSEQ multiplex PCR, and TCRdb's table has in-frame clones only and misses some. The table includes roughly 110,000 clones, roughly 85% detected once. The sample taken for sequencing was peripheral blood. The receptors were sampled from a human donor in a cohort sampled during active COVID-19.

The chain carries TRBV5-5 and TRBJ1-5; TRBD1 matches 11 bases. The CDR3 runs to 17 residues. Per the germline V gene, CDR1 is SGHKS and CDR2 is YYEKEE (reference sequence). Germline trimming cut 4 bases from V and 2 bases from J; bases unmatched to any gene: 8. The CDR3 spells CASSARDRGSGNQPQHF. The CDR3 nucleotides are TGTGCCAGCAGCGCCCGGGACAGGGGGTCAGGCAATCAGCCCCAGCATTTT.

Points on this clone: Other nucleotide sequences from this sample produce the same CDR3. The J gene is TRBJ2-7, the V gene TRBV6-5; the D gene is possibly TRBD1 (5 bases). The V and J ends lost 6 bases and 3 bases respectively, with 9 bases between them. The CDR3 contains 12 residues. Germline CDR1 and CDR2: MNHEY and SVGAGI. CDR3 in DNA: TGTGCCAGCAGCCGCGACAGCTACGAGCAGTACTTC. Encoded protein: CASSRDSYEQYF.

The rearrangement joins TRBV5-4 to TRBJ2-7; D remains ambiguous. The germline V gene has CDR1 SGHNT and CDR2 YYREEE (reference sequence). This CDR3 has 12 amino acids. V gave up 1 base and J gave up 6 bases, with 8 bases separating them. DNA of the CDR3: TGTGCCAGCAGCTTGAATCCCTCCGAGCAGTACTTC. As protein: CASSLNPSEQYF.

In DNA form, the CDR3 reads TGTGCCAGTAGTAAGATGCCGGGGGGTAGCACAGATACGCAGTATTTT. It translates to CASSKMPGGSTDTQYF. The chain carries TRBV19 and TRBJ2-3; 7 bases are shared with TRBD2. This CDR3 is built from 16 residues. V dropped 4 bases and J dropped 0; count of bases not matched to a gene: 7. Looked up from germline, CDR1 is LNHDA and CDR2 is SQIVND (reference sequence). Supplemented by reference TRBV19 and TRBJ2-3, the full variable domain reads DGGITQSPKYLFRKEGQNVTLSCEQNLNHDAMYWYRQDPGQGLRLIYYSQIVNDFQKGDIAEGYSVSREKKESFPLTVTSAQKNPTAFYLCASSKMPGGSTDTQYFGPGTRLTVL.

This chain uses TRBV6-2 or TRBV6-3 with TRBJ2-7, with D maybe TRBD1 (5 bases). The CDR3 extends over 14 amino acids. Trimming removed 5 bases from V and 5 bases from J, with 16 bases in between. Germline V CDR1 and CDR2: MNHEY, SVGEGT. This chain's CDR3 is CASSPRDRWDEQYF. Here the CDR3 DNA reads TGTGCCAGCAGTCCCCGCGACAGATGGGACGAGCAGTACTTC.

CDR3 loop: CASSPGTGVSEQFF. CDR3 DNA: TGTGCCAGCTCACCGGGGACAGGGGTGAGTGAGCAGTTCTTC. The chain uses TRBV18 and TRBJ2-1, with 10 nucleotides matching TRBD1. This CDR3 spans 14 amino acids. CDR1 is KGHSH, CDR2 LQKENI, per germline. J was trimmed by 9 bases and V by 3 bases; bases with no gene match: 5. Full variable domain (outside the CDR3, taken from reference TRBV18 and TRBJ2-1): NAGVMQNPRHLVRRRGQEARLRCSPMKGHSHVYWYRQLPEEGLKFMVYLQKENIIDESGMPKERFSAEFPKEGPSILRIQQVVRGDSAAYFCASSPGTGVSEQFFGPGTRLTVL.

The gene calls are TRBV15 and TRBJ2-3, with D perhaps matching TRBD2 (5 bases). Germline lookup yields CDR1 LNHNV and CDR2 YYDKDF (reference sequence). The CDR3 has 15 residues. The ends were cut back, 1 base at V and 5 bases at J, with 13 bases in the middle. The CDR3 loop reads CATSRGLADVDTQYF. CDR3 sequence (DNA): TGTGCCACCAGCAGAGGGCTAGCCGATGTAGATACGCAGTATTTT.

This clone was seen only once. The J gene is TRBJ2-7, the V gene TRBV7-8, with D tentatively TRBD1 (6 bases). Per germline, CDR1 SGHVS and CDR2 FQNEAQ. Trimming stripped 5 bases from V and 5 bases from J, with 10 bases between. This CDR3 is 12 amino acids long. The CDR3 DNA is TGTGCCAGCAGCGAGGACAGAGACGAGCAGTACTTC. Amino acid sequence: CASSEDRDEQYF.

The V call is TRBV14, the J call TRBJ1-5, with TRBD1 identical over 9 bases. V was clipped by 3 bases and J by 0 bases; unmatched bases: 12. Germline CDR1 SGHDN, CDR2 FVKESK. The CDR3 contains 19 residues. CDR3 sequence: CASSHGLRDRAYSNQPQHF. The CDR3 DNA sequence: TGTGCCAGCAGCCATGGTCTCCGGGACAGGGCCTATAGCAATCAGCCCCAGCATTTT.

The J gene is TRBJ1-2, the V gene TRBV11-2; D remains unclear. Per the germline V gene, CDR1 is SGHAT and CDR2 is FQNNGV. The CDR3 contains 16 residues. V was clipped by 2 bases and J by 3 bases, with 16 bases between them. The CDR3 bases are TGTGCCAGCAGCTTAACAGTCCACCCGGGATACTATGGCTACACCTTC. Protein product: CASSLTVHPGYYGYTF.

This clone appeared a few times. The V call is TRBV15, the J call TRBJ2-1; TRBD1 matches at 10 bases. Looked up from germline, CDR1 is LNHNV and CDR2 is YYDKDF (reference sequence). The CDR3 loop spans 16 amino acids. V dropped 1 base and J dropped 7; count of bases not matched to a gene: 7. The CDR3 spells CATSRGGQGFANEQFF. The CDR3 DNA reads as TGTGCCACCAGCAGAGGGGGACAGGGGTTTGCAAATGAGCAGTTCTTC.

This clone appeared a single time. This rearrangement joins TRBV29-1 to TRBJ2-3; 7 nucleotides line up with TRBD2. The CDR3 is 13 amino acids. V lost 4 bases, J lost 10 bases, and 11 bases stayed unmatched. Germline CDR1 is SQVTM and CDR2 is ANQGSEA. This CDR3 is CSVVPAGRGAQYF. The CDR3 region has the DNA TGCAGCGTTGTACCAGCGGGACGGGGTGCGCAGTATTTT.

CDR3 sequence: CASSVATGFDEQFF. The CDR3 bases are TGTGCCAGCAGCGTAGCTACGGGGTTCGATGAGCAGTTCTTC. The chain uses TRBV9 and TRBJ2-1, with TRBD2 as a possible D gene (5 bases). The CDR3 loop spans 14 amino acids. The V gene lost 0 bases and the J gene lost 8 bases, with 12 bases spanning the gap. Germline values: CDR1 SGDLS, CDR2 YYNGEE.

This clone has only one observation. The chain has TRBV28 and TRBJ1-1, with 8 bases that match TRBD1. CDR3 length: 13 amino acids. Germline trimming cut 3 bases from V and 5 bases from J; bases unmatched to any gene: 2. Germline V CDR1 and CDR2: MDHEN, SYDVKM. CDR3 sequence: CASSFNRGTEAFF. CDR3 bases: TGTGCCAGCAGTTTCAACAGGGGGACTGAAGCTTTCTTT.

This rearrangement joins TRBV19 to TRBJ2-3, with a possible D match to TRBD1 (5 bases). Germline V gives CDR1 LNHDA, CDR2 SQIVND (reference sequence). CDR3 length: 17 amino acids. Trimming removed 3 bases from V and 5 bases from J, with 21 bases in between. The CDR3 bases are TGTGCCAGTAGTATTTTGTCAGGGCCCAAGGTCTTAGATACGCAGTATTTT. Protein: CASSILSGPKVLDTQYF.

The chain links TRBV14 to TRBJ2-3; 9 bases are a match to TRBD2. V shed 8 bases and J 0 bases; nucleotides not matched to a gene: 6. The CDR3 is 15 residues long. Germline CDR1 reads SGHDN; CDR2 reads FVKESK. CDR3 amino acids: CASARGGASTDTQYF. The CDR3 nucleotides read TGTGCCAGCGCACGCGGGGGGGCTAGCACAGATACGCAGTATTTT.